The source of this T cell receptor (beta chain) is a study of T cell clonotyping in hematopoietic cell transplantation. Measured with immunoSEQ multiplex PCR; TCRdb has only the in-frame clones, and not every one. Among around 37,000 clones listed, 95% were seen once. Germline V gene sequence: CDR1 MNHNS, CDR2 SASEGT. This CDR3 comprises 14 residues. Trimming removed 6 bases from V and 2 bases from J; junction bases left unmatched: 3. With respect to this clone: The antigen remains unidentified.

Study-wide points: No sorting was done, leaving CD4 and CD8 contributions mixed.

The chain couples TRBV6-1 to TRBJ2-2; 7 nucleotides agree with TRBD2. The sequencing sample was made of peripheral blood mononuclear cells. This TCR came from a man aged 25 to 45 in good health. Some clones in this sample may be carry-over from other donors' samples. CDR3 region: CASRGDYNTGELFF. Written as DNA, the CDR3 is TGTGCCAGCAGGGGGGACTATAACACCGGGGAGCTGTTTTTT.